The entry below gives a single T cell receptor beta chain sequence along with its context. Its antigen is undetermined. This sample was included in a study of shared clonotypes between healthy human individuals. Overall study results and limits: Depth was large, yet rarefaction showed that sorted-subset sequencing was incomplete.

Produced via immunoSEQ multiplex PCR; TCRdb's table is partial and in-frame only. Of 2 million to 2.5 million clones listed, about 90% were seen once; the top ten hold approximately 0.39%. This CDR3 has 15 residues. V was cut by 1 base and J by 4 bases, with 11 bases left in between. Germline V gives CDR1 KGHSH, CDR2 LQKENI. The chain combines TRBV18 with TRBJ1-5; no clear D. The receptor's source is a man in his late teens or twenties in good health. Some clones in this sample may be carry-over from other donors' samples. What was sequenced was naive CD4+ T cells from PBMCs. The subset here: CD45RA+ positively selected. The CDR3 region is CASSPQGRKNQPQHF. The CDR3, as DNA: TGTGCCAGCTCACCACAGGGCAGAAAGAATCAGCCCCAGCATTTT.